This passage covers 13 T cell receptor beta chains from one sample sequenced in a study of beta chain features in type 1 diabetes. Expressed TCRB transcripts got sequenced, as all isolated RNA was reverse transcribed. Assay: immunoSEQ multiplex PCR; the TCRdb copy retains only in-frame clones and omits some. Of some 660,000 clones detected, around 15% appear once; the ten largest clones hold around 0.04%. These receptors have no identified antigens. The study's findings and limits: For Type 1 diabetes patients, all four CD4+ subsets carried TCRB CDR3s that were moderately but significantly shorter.

Sequencing used naive CD4+ T cells from blood. Every receptor here comes from a man aged 18-30 years with type 1 diabetes.

J is TRBJ2-1 and V is TRBV5-1; 10 bases are a match to TRBD2. Germline V lookup: CDR1 SGHRS, CDR2 YFSETQ. The CDR3 runs 16 residues. Losses at the gene ends were 0 bases for V and 3 bases for J; bases not matched to a gene: 3. The CDR3 DNA reads as TGCGCCAGCAGCTTGGCGGCTAGCGGGAGCTACAATGAGCAGTTCTTC. Translation: CASSLAASGSYNEQFF.

The rearrangement links TRBV29-1 to TRBJ2-3; tentatively, D is TRBD1 (5 bases). Looked up from germline, CDR1 is SQVTM and CDR2 is ANQGSEA. Trimming cost V 1 base and J 5 bases, with 16 bases left between them. The CDR3 has 15 residues. CDR3 DNA sequence: TGCAGCGTTGAAGGAACTAAATTAAGGGGAGATACGCAGTATTTT. Translating it yields CSVEGTKLRGDTQYF.

Worth noting for this clone: At the DNA level, this CDR3 is encoded by other sequences in the same sample as well. V gene TRBV6-5 combines with J gene TRBJ2-7, with 11 nucleotides matching TRBD1. With 2 bases clipped from V and 4 bases from J, the junction kept 1 base outside the gene matches. Germline V gives CDR1 MNHEY, CDR2 SVGAGI. The CDR3 sequence is 14 residues long. CDR3 sequence (DNA): TGTGCCAGCAGTTACGGGACAGGGGGTTACGAGCAGTACTTC. This gives the protein CASSYGTGGYEQYF.

This clone has just a few counts. The V call is TRBV9, the J call TRBJ2-2; D is undetermined. There are 16 residues in the CDR3. The germline gives CDR1 SGDLS, CDR2 YYNGEE. Trimming pared 4 bases from V and 2 bases from J, leaving 15 bases between. The CDR3 DNA is TGTGCCAGCAGCCGTACAGTAGGAACAAACACCGGGGAGCTGTTTTTT. It encodes CASSRTVGTNTGELFF.

The chain links TRBV5-4 to TRBJ2-3; D might be TRBD1 or TRBD2, each matching 5 bases. The V end was cut by 0 bases, the J end by 3 bases, with 11 bases between. Germline CDR1 SGHNT, CDR2 YYREEE (reference sequence). The length of the CDR3 is 15 residues. The CDR3 nucleotides read TGTGCCAGCAGCTTGGATGGGACGAATACAGATACGCAGTATTTT. It yields the protein CASSLDGTNTDTQYF.

V gene TRBV30 combines with J gene TRBJ1-2, with a tentative D call TRBD1 (5 bases). CDR3 length: 12 residues. Germline V gene data show CDR1 as GTSNPN and CDR2 as SVGIG (reference sequence). The germline V and J ends were trimmed by 8 bases and 4 bases, with 14 bases remaining between them. CDR3 DNA: TGTGCCGGGGGAGGGCAGCTCTATGGCTACACCTTC. Its translation: CAGGGQLYGYTF.

This clone was observed a few times. V usage is TRBV28 and J usage is TRBJ2-7; no firm D call. In germline, CDR1 is MDHEN, CDR2 SYDVKM. V lost 8 bases, J lost 2 bases, and 10 bases lay in between. CDR3 length: 12 residues. This chain's CDR3 is CASGILTYEQYF. The CDR3 nucleotides read TGTGCCAGCGGGATCCTAACCTACGAGCAGTACTTC.

The chain combines TRBV20-1 with TRBJ1-2, with D unclear. V gave up 3 bases and J gave up 4 bases, with 6 bases separating them. The CDR3 totals 11 residues. Germline CDR1 and CDR2: DFQATT and SNEGSKA (reference sequence). The CDR3 sequence: CSASLPYGYTF. CDR3 DNA sequence: TGCAGTGCTAGTTTACCCTATGGCTACACCTTC.

The chain recombines TRBV7-6 with TRBJ1-1, with unresolved D. The CDR3 runs 14 residues. Germline V gives CDR1 SGHVS, CDR2 FNYEAQ. With 2 bases removed from V and 8 bases from J, the gap between germline ends came to 15 bases. CDR3 protein: CASSLPPSGPEAFF. CDR3 nucleotide sequence: TGTGCCAGCAGCTTACCCCCCAGTGGCCCGGAAGCTTTCTTT.

This clone has just a few counts. The chain combines TRBV29-1 with TRBJ2-2, with D possibly called TRBD1 or TRBD2 (5 bases each). The CDR3 contains 12 residues. CDR1 and CDR2 from the germline V gene are SQVTM and ANQGSEA. Trimming removed 3 bases from V and 6 bases from J, with 8 bases in between. CDR3 sequence: CSVEGVSGELFF. CDR3 DNA sequence: TGCAGCGTTGAGGGGGTGTCCGGGGAGCTGTTTTTT.

Points on this clone: Other DNA sequences from this sample encode an identical CDR3 as well. This chain's CDR3 is CASSLRFQETQYF. The CDR3 DNA sequence: TGTGCCAGCAGCTTGCGCTTCCAAGAGACCCAGTACTTC. The gene calls are TRBV7-2 and TRBJ2-5; D not resolved. This CDR3 spans 13 amino acids. In germline, CDR1 is SGHTA, CDR2 FQGNSA. Trimming cost V 3 bases and J 1 base, with 6 bases left between them.

The J gene is TRBJ1-6, the V gene TRBV10-3; D gene unclear. Trimming pared 6 bases from V and 5 bases from J, leaving 8 bases between. Per the germline V gene, CDR1 is ENHRY and CDR2 is SYGVKD. The CDR3 is 13 amino acids. CDR3 nucleotides: TGTGCCATCAGGCCGGAGGATAATTCACCCCTCCACTTT. Its translation: CAIRPEDNSPLHF.

This clone appeared a few times. The chain recombines TRBV18 with TRBJ2-7; 15 nucleotides agree with TRBD2. The germline V gene encodes CDR1 KGHSH and CDR2 LQKENI. The CDR3 extends over 18 amino acids. V shed 6 bases, J shed 1 base, and the junction held 10 bases outside the gene matches. CDR3 sequence reads: CASSPPGLAGGRSYEQYF. DNA for the CDR3: TGTGCCAGCTCGCCGCCGGGACTAGCGGGGGGCCGATCCTACGAGCAGTACTTC.